A single T cell receptor (beta chain) is shown here with its context. This clonotype was found many times. Its recognized antigen is unknown. Base qualities are not at hand, and no much larger clone is one base apart. The 39 donors, aged about 6 to 95 years, were systemically healthy Caucasian individuals from Russia. Around 10 milliliters of peripheral blood were collected from each donor into EDTA-treated Vacutainer tubes. Ficoll-Paque density-gradient centrifugation was used to isolate PBMCs, with at least 6.5 million per sample. Total RNA was extracted from PBMCs with Trizol reagent, with at least 5 micrograms obtained per sample. Naive CD45RAhigh/CD27high T cell percentages were measured by flow cytometry on a PBMC aliquot from every donor. CDR1 and CDR2, per the germline V gene, are LGHNA and YSLEER. The CDR3, cysteine through phenylalanine, is 15 amino acids long. CDR3 DNA only is kept here, 45 bases in frame from base 1. V trim: 4 bases; J trim: 7 bases; unmatched bases: 7.

Library generation was performed with 5' RACE. The instrument was an Illumina HiSeq 2500. A second PCR of about 6 to 12 cycles was run with a J-beta primer mix and a sample-barcoded 5' primer. Each TCR beta cDNA molecule received a unique molecular identifier from a template-switch 5' adaptor carrying 12 random nucleotides. Each sample yielded at least 2.5 million CDR3-containing paired-end reads. First-strand cDNA was synthesized from all RNA with the Mint cDNA synthesis kit, primed by a TRBC-specific oligonucleotide. Following uracil-DNA glycosylase treatment, a first 18-cycle PCR with universal primers M1SS and BC2_uni_R was performed on all cDNA. The original methods were these. For normalization, 1 million high-quality reads were randomly selected from each sample, with every read carrying a distinct molecular identifier. Reads with shared molecular identifiers were discarded instead of being binned into consensus sequences. CDR3 identification, clonotype clustering and error correction used MiTCR with a Q25 quality threshold and the strictest error-elimination algorithm. A nonparametric unseen species model with Euler transformation was used to estimate lower-bound total TCR beta diversity. TCRdb itself trimmed the public reads at Q25 with fastp, ran MiXCR and retained productive beta chains. Entries that share a CDR3 protein sequence are merged under the most common genes and DNA. The authors' filters were not applied to this entry. In all, the sample holds about 1.7 million distinct CDR3 sequences, and about 28% of those were seen once. The biggest ten clones account for 6.5% to 8.5% of the sample.

This entry comes from a study of blood T cells in healthy people across ages (dated by TCRdb to 2014 to 2015). With regard to the full study: In model experiments, template switching captured about one uniquely barcoded TCR beta cDNA molecule for every two T cells. The donors were split into four age groups: young (average approximately 16 years), middle-aged (roughly 42), aged (around 67) and long-lived (roughly 88). Using deep sequencing normalized with unique cDNA molecular identifiers, the study measured how TCR beta repertoire diversity changes with age. To avoid experimental bias, donors of different ages were spread randomly across the sequencing lanes. Two additional independent replicas of 1 million unique cDNA reads from the same blood draw were analyzed for two donors (one aged 18 to 30 and one aged 80 or older).

Study-level results and caveats: There was a strong correlation between observed TCR beta diversity and the percentage of naive T cells measured by flow cytometry. Estimates of total diversity from one million sequenced T cells were regarded as lower bounds and underestimates. Donor CMV infection status was unknown, potentially confounding age-related changes in expanded clonotypes. Because profiling used bulk unsorted PBMCs, naive and antigen-experienced compartments could not be compared conclusively. Observed TCR beta diversity per million T cells fell roughly linearly with age, and a significant reduction was already apparent by age roughly 40. Compared with the aged group, the long-lived group had more naive CD4+ T cells, fewer expanded clones and increased TCR diversity, suggesting age selection.

The sequence was obtained from a young woman in good health. This chain joins TRBV4-3 to TRBJ2-1, with 10 middle bases fitting TRBD2. The source material was blood. CDR3 reads: CASSPLGSGRNEQFF. The sequence in DNA is TGCGCCAGCAGCCCCCTGGGTAGCGGGAGGAATGAGCAGTTCTTC.